This entry lists 10 T cell receptor beta chains sequenced from one sample in a study of T cell clones after liver transplantation (dated by TCRdb to the late 2010s). The method was the immunoSEQ multiplex PCR assay. TCRdb took this table from immuneACCESS and kept in-frame rearrangements with V and J called. Such tables lack part of the clones; where checked against another copy, unresolved V genes explain under half of the gap, and the rest is unexplained. The sample records about 15,000 clones, more than 65% of which are singletons. The ten largest clones represent about 30% of the sample. The sequenced sample was CD8+ T cells from blood, obtained around 49 months after liver transplant. These receptors all come from a human patient who received a liver transplant. Once a transplant has taken place, some T cells may be donor derived.

The chain couples TRBV6-1 to TRBJ2-7; D is perhaps TRBD2 (5 bases). Germline CDR1 and CDR2: MNHNS and SASEGT. Trimming shortened V by 3 bases and J by 0 bases, and 9 bases separated the two germline ends. This CDR3 has 14 residues. This chain's CDR3 is CASSDWESSYEQYF. DNA for the CDR3: TGTGCCAGCAGTGACTGGGAGAGCTCCTACGAGCAGTACTTC.

The sample holds one count of this clone. The chain has TRBV9 and TRBJ2-5; D tentatively fits TRBD1 or TRBD2 (5 bases each). There are 14 residues in the CDR3. CDR1 is SGDLS and CDR2 is YYNGEE in the germline V gene. Trimming took 6 bases from V and 4 from J, leaving 16 bases between them. CDR3 bases: TGTGCCAGCAAATTGATCCGGGACCCAGAGACCCAGTACTTC. It codes for CASKLIRDPETQYF.

The genes are TRBV9 and TRBJ2-1, with D possibly TRBD1 on 5 matching bases. CDR1 is SGDLS and CDR2 is YYNGEE in the germline V gene. V lost 4 bases to trimming and J lost 7 bases, with 9 bases between them. The CDR3 runs to 12 residues. CDR3 bases: TGTGCCAGCAGCCTAGGGGTGAATGAGCAGTTCTTC. Protein: CASSLGVNEQFF.

The chain couples TRBV5-1 to TRBJ2-7; no firm D call. V lost 0 bases to trimming and J lost 2 bases, with 6 bases between them. Germline V lookup: CDR1 SGHRS, CDR2 YFSETQ. The CDR3 runs 13 residues. The CDR3 spells CASSLEGTYEQYF. The CDR3 DNA reads as TGCGCCAGCAGCTTGGAGGGAACCTACGAGCAGTACTTC.

This clone was recorded once. V gene TRBV28 combines with J gene TRBJ2-7; 9 positions match TRBD1. The junction had 3 bases not matched to a gene; V was cut back by 4 bases and J by 2 bases. This CDR3 contains 14 residues. Looked up from germline, CDR1 is MDHEN and CDR2 is SYDVKM. The CDR3 here is CASSYRGRTYEQYF. The CDR3 region has the DNA TGTGCCAGCAGTTACAGGGGGCGTACCTACGAGCAGTACTTC.

This clone was found a few times. This chain links TRBV7-3 with TRBJ2-3; 8 nucleotides agree with TRBD2. CDR1 is SGHTA and CDR2 is FQGTGA in the germline V gene. This CDR3 region has 16 residues. The ends lost 5 bases at V and 5 bases at J; junction bases unmatched: 12. The chain's CDR3 is CASSPRPGGSIDTQYF. In DNA, the CDR3 is TGTGCCAGCAGCCCCCGGCCGGGGGGGTCCATAGATACGCAGTATTTT. Using reference TRBV7-3 and TRBJ2-3 for the parts outside the CDR3, the full variable domain is GAGVSQTPSNKVTEKGKYVELRCDPISGHTALYWYRQSLGQGPEFLIYFQGTGAADDSGLPNDRFFAVRPEGSVSTLKIQRTERGDSAVYLCASSPRPGGSIDTQYFGPGTRLTVL.

This clone was recorded only once. The chain uses TRBV7-9 and TRBJ2-7, with D tentatively TRBD1 (7 bases). Trimming removed 3 bases at V and 6 bases at J, with 15 bases between. The CDR3 spans 14 residues. Germline V gene sequence: CDR1 SEHNR, CDR2 FQNEAQ (reference sequence). CDR3 DNA sequence: TGTGCCAGCAGCTTCATGACAGGGACTCCCGAGCAGTACTTC. Its translation: CASSFMTGTPEQYF.

About this clone itself: At the DNA level, this CDR3 is encoded by other sequences in the same sample as well. V and J are TRBV7-3 and TRBJ2-7; maybe TRBD2 (6 bases). The germline V gene encodes CDR1 SGHTA and CDR2 FQGTGA. The CDR3 has 15 amino acids. With 3 bases removed from V and 7 bases from J, the gap between germline ends came to 19 bases. This chain's CDR3 is CASSFLRTIYYEQYF. CDR3 nucleotide sequence: TGTGCCAGCAGCTTTCTTAGGACTATATACTATGAGCAGTACTTC. Filled out from reference TRBV7-3 and TRBJ2-7, the complete variable domain reads GAGVSQTPSNKVTEKGKYVELRCDPISGHTALYWYRQSLGQGPEFLIYFQGTGAADDSGLPNDRFFAVRPEGSVSTLKIQRTERGDSAVYLCASSFLRTIYYEQYFGPGTRLTVT.

The chain uses TRBV27 and TRBJ2-7; D call uncertain. The CDR3 contains 15 residues. Germline CDR1 reads MNHEY; CDR2 reads SMNVEV (reference sequence). The V and J ends lost 7 bases and 0 bases respectively, with 16 bases between them. Here the CDR3 DNA reads TGTGCCAGCAAATCTCTACCGGATTACTCCTACGAGCAGTACTTC. It is translated as CASKSLPDYSYEQYF.

The V gene is TRBV4-3, the J gene TRBJ2-7, with 11 bases identical to TRBD1. V dropped 0 bases and J dropped 5; count of bases not matched to a gene: 6. The CDR3 spans 16 residues. Germline V gene sequence: CDR1 LGHNA, CDR2 YSLEER. The CDR3 coding sequence is TGCGCCAGCAGCCAAGATCGCGGACAGGGGGCTAACGAGCAGTACTTC. This encodes CASSQDRGQGANEQYF.